A selection of T cell receptor beta chains follows, all from one sample in a study of PD-1 blockade in classical Hodgkin lymphoma. Clones were read by immunoSEQ multiplex PCR, and TCRdb kept only the in-frame ones, dropping some. This sample has tens of thousands of clones, with around 72% found just once. The input for sequencing was peripheral blood mononuclear cells (PBMCs), taken at baseline. The source is a human donor with classical Hodgkin lymphoma. Each CDR3 is given with its conserved first and last residue. D genes are given only for firm matches. The size entry is marked missing in some rows and otherwise reads once, few, many or a size class.

j_gene,d_gene,abundance,v_gene,CDR3aa,CDR3nt
TRBJ2-5,NA,NA,TRBV29-1,CSGRQEGVSQYF,TGCAGCGGGAGACAAGAAGGGGTATCCCAGTACTTC
TRBJ1-1,NA,NA,TRBV2,CASRQGGRNTEAFF,TGTGCCAGCAGACAAGGGGGTCGGAACACTGAAGCTTTCTTT
TRBJ2-1,NA,NA,TRBV2,CASSEGEGDVSSYNEQFF,TGTGCCAGCAGTGAAGGGGAAGGGGACGTGAGCTCCTACAATGAGCAGTTCTTC
TRBJ1-3,TRBD1,NA,TRBV19,CASIRRAGGSGNTIYF,TGTGCCAGTATCCGCCGCGCAGGGGGCAGTGGAAACACCATATATTTT
TRBJ2-7,NA,NA,TRBV11-2,CASSPPGTAYEQYF,TGTGCCAGCAGTCCCCCGGGGACCGCCTACGAGCAGTACTTC
TRBJ1-6,NA,NA,TRBV5-1,CASSLDGSSYNSPLHF,TGCGCCAGCAGCTTGGACGGGAGCTCCTATAATTCACCCCTCCACTTT
TRBJ2-1,TRBD2,NA,TRBV13,CASSPPGLADLYNEQFF,TGTGCCAGCAGCCCTCCGGGACTAGCGGACCTTTACAATGAGCAGTTCTTC
TRBJ2-6,NA,few,TRBV27,CASSWAGANVLTF,TGTGCCAGCAGTTGGGCTGGGGCCAACGTCCTGACTTTC
TRBJ1-2,NA,NA,TRBV11-2,CASSLTWGGAYYGYTF,TGTGCCAGCAGCCTTACTTGGGGGGGCGCTTACTATGGCTACACCTTC
TRBJ1-2,NA,NA,TRBV2,CASSALITGLYGYTF,TGTGCCAGCAGTGCCCTTATAACAGGACTCTATGGCTACACCTTC
TRBJ1-1,NA,NA,TRBV19,CASSIIGGTAEAFF,TGTGCCAGTAGTATAATCGGAGGAACGGCTGAAGCTTTCTTT
TRBJ1-1,NA,NA,TRBV19,CASSRPPTEAFF,TGTGCCAGTTCTAGGCCCCCTACGGAAGCTTTCTTT
TRBJ2-7,NA,NA,TRBV7-9,CASSSTAPGSHLYEQYF,TGTGCCAGCAGCTCAACCGCCCCAGGGTCCCACCTATACGAGCAGTACTTC
TRBJ2-3,TRBD1,NA,TRBV11-1,CASSPIDRGTDTQYF,TGTGCCAGCAGCCCGATCGACAGGGGTACAGATACGCAGTATTTT
TRBJ1-2,NA,NA,TRBV7-8,CASSQRQALGPLYGYTF,TGTGCCAGCAGCCAGAGACAGGCCCTAGGCCCCCTCTATGGCTACACCTTC
TRBJ1-2,NA,NA,TRBV5-1,CASSASGNYGYTF,TGCGCCAGCAGCGCCAGTGGTAACTATGGCTACACCTTC